This section outlines one T cell receptor (beta chain) sequence together with its context. The data stem from a study of blood T cell repertoires in COVID-19. Looking at the study overall: Some COVID-19 samples were acute and others convalescent; all came from the United States, Italy and Spain. Sources were T cells, B-cell-depleted T cells, or PBMCs; the material itself was cDNA or gDNA.

Methods used by the authors: For nucleated cells, counts were estimated from reference gene primer amplification. Generated by immunoSEQ multiplex PCR, the TCRdb table keeps only in-frame clones and is missing some. V, J and clone size reflect that table, while D and trimming were determined from the DNA. The sample lists fewer than 250,000 clones; approximately 85% were seen once. The CDR3 spans 13 residues. Trimming at V came to 8 bases and at J to 3 bases, leaving 7 bases not matched to a gene. Germline CDR1 and CDR2: MNHEY and SVGAGI. The TCR comes from a man in his fifties or sixties with acute or convalescent COVID-19. Sequenced input: peripheral blood. The J gene is TRBJ2-7, the V gene TRBV6-5; TRBD2 aligns across 7 bases. The CDR3 DNA follows: TGTGCCAGCTCCAACGGGAGGAACTACGAGCAGTACTTC. It yields the protein CASSNGRNYEQYF.